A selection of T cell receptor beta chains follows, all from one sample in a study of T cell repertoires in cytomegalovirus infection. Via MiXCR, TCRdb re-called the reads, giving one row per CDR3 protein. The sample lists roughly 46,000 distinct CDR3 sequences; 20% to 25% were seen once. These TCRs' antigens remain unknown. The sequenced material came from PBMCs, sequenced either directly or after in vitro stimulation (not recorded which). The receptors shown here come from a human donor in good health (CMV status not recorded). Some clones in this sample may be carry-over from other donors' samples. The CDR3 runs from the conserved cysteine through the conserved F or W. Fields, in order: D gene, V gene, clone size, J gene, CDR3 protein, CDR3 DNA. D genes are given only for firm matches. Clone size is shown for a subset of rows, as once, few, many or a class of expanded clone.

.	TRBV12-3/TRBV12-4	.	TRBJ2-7	CASSLVPYEQYF	TGTGCCAGCAGTTTAGTCCCCTACGAGCAGTACTTC
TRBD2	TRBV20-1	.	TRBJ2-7	CSAFPSAHAGGPYEQYF	TGCAGTGCTTTCCCTTCAGCCCACGCGGGGGGCCCCTACGAGCAGTACTTC
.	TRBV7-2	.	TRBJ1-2	CASSYSEARGYTF	TGTGCCAGCAGCTACTCAGAGGCAAGGGGCTACACCTTC
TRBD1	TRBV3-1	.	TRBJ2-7	CASSQGPGQGGNEQYF	TGTGCCAGCAGCCAAGGCCCGGGACAGGGAGGCAACGAGCAGTACTTC
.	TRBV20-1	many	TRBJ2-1	CSALDLGNEQFF	TGCAGTGCCCTGGACTTAGGCAATGAGCAGTTCTTC
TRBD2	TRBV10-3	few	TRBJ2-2	CAIMALAGNTGELFF	TGTGCCATCATGGCACTAGCGGGAAACACCGGGGAGCTGTTTTTT
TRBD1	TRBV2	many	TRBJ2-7	CASKGQGVSYEQYF	TGTGCCAGCAAAGGACAGGGGGTCTCCTACGAGCAGTACTTC
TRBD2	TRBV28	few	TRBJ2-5	CASRTSGQETQYF	TGTGCCAGCAGGACTAGCGGGCAAGAGACCCAGTACTTC
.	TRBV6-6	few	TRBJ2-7	CASSPQDYEQYF	TGTGCCAGCAGTCCCCAAGACTACGAGCAGTACTTC
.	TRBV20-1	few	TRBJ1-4	CSARDREGVREKLFF	TGCAGTGCTAGAGACAGGGAAGGGGTTAGGGAAAAACTGTTTTTT
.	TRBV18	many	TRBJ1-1	CASSRSIDTEAFF	TGTGCCAGCTCACGATCCATAGACACTGAAGCTTTCTTT
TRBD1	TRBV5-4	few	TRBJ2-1	CASSRTGGAFNEQFF	TGTGCCAGCAGCCGGACAGGGGGCGCCTTCAATGAGCAGTTCTTC
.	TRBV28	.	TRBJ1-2	CASSLRPGVHTF	TGTGCCAGCAGTTTAAGGCCCGGGGTGCACACCTTC
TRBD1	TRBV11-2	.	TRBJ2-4	CASSRTPGQGPYF	TGTGCCAGCAGCCGTACCCCCGGACAGGGTCCGTACTTC
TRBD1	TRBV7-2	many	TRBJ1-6	CASSPGGISPLHF	TGTGCCAGCAGCCCAGGGGGGATTTCACCCCTCCACTTT
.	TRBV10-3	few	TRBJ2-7	CAISEASFEQYF	TGTGCCATCAGTGAGGCTAGCTTCGAGCAGTACTTC
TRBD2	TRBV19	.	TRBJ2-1	CASSMGRGYNEQFF	TGTGCCAGTAGTATGGGGCGGGGGTACAATGAGCAGTTCTTC
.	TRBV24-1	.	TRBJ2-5	CATSEAGTRRTQYF	TGTGCCACCAGTGAAGCCGGGACCCGACGGACCCAGTACTTC
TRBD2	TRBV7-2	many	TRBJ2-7	CASRRGGTAYEQYF	TGTGCCAGCAGACGGGGGGGAACGGCCTACGAGCAGTACTTC
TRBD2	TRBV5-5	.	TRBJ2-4	CASSFGSGRTKNIQYF	TGTGCCAGCAGCTTTGGTAGCGGGAGGACCAAAAACATTCAGTACTTC
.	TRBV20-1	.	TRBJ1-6	CSATTGNSYNSPLHF	TGCAGTGCAACGACGGGTAACTCCTATAATTCACCCCTCCACTTT
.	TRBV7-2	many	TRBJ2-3	CASSQRSHTQYF	TGTGCCAGCAGCCAGAGATCCCATACGCAGTATTTT
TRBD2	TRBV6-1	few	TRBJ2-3	CASSGGLALMRYF	TGTGCCAGCAGTGGAGGACTAGCCTTGATGCGATATTTT
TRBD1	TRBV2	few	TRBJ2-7	CASRDRGRQQYF	TGTGCCAGCCGGGACAGGGGGCGCCAGCAGTACTTC
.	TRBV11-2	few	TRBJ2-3	CASSYLDTQYF	TGTGCCAGCAGCTATTTGGATACGCAGTATTTT
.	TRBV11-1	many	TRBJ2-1	CASSLGLTRPNNEQFF	TGTGCCAGCAGCTTAGGGCTGACGAGACCTAACAATGAGCAGTTCTTC
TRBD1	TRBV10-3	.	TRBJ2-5	CAISDGTGVETQYF	TGTGCCATCAGTGACGGGACAGGGGTAGAGACCCAGTACTTC
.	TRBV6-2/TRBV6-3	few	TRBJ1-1	CASSSRRGGNTEAFF	TGTGCCAGCAGTTCCCGCCGGGGGGGAAACACTGAAGCTTTCTTT
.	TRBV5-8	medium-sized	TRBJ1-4	CASSLAGGSTNEKLFF	TGTGCCAGCAGCTTGGCCGGAGGATCAACTAATGAAAAACTGTTTTTT
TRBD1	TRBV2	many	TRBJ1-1	CASIEIGQGTEAFF	TGTGCCAGCATTGAGATTGGACAGGGCACTGAAGCTTTCTTT
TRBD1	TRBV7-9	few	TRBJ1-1	CASSVLQVQGAGGNTEAFF	TGTGCCAGCAGCGTATTACAAGTCCAGGGGGCCGGGGGCAACACTGAAGCTTTCTTT
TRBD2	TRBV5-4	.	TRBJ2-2	CASSPGLADNTGELFF	TGTGCCAGCAGTCCTGGACTAGCCGATAACACCGGGGAGCTGTTTTTT
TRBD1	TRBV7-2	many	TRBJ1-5	CASSLTGGVDQPQHF	TGTGCCAGCAGCCTTACAGGGGGCGTCGATCAGCCCCAGCATTTT
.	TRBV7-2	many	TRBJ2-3	CASSWAGTDTQYF	TGTGCCAGCAGCTGGGCCGGGACAGATACGCAGTATTTT
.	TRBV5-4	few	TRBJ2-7	CASSPGLSYEQYF	TGTGCCAGCAGTCCCGGACTCTCCTACGAGCAGTACTTC
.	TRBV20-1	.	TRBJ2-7	CSARRGGLYYEQYF	TGCAGTGCTAGACGAGGGGGTCTGTACTACGAGCAGTACTTC
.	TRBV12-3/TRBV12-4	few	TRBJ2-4	CASSPLAKNIQYF	TGTGCCAGCAGCCCCCTAGCCAAAAACATTCAGTACTTC
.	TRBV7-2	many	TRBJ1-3	CASSPILRGIARNTIYF	TGTGCCAGCAGCCCTATCCTAAGGGGGATTGCTAGAAACACCATATATTTT
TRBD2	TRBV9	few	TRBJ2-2	CASSFSGRTGELFF	TGTGCCAGCAGCTTCAGCGGGAGGACCGGGGAGCTGTTTTTT
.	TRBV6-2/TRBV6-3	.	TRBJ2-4	CASTPVERIGSKNIQYF	TGTGCCAGCACTCCGGTGGAGCGAATAGGGTCCAAAAACATTCAGTACTTC
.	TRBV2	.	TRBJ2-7	CASRKGVKQYF	TGTGCCAGCAGAAAGGGTGTCAAGCAGTACTTC
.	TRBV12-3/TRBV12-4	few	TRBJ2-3	CASRSRVDTQYF	TGTGCCAGCAGGAGTAGAGTAGATACGCAGTATTTT
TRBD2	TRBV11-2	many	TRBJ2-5	CASSLAGTSGGALRETQYF	TGTGCCAGCAGCTTAGCTGGCACTAGCGGGGGGGCGTTGAGAGAGACCCAGTACTTC
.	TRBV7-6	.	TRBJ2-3	CASSRRSSPDTQYF	TGTGCCAGCAGCCGACGCTCCTCGCCAGATACGCAGTATTTT
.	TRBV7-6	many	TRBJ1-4	CASSPGAANEKLFF	TGTGCCAGCAGCCCCGGGGCGGCTAATGAAAAACTGTTTTTT
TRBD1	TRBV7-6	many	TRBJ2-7	CASSQRTGGFEQYF	TGTGCCAGCAGCCAAAGGACAGGGGGTTTCGAGCAGTACTTC
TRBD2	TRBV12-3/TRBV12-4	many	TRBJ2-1	CASTPGLANYNEQFF	TGTGCCAGCACTCCGGGACTAGCGAACTACAATGAGCAGTTCTTC
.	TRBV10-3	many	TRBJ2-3	CAISESRQVGTDTQYF	TGTGCCATCAGTGAGTCGAGGCAGGTCGGCACAGATACGCAGTATTTT
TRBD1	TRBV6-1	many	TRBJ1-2	CASSRGAGYGYTF	TGTGCCAGCAGCAGGGGGGCAGGGTATGGCTACACCTTC
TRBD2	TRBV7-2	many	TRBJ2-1	CASSLAAGGADEQFF	TGTGCCAGCAGCTTAGCGGCGGGAGGTGCGGATGAGCAGTTCTTC
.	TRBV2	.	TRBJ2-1	CASRERSSSYNEQFF	TGTGCCAGCAGGGAGAGGTCTAGCTCCTACAATGAGCAGTTCTTC
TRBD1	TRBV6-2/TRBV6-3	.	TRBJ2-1	CASSDRGRNEQFF	TGTGCCAGCAGCGACAGGGGGAGAAATGAGCAGTTCTTC
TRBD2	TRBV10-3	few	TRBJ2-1	CAISEREAEQFF	TGTGCCATCAGTGAGCGGGAGGCTGAGCAGTTCTTC
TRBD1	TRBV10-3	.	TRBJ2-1	CAAGTAPLPHNEQFF	TGTGCCGCAGGGACAGCTCCTCTCCCGCACAATGAGCAGTTCTTC
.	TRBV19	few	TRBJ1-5	CASGWDQPQHF	TGTGCCAGTGGGTGGGATCAGCCCCAGCATTTT
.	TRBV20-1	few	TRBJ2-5	CSATSSQETQYF	TGCAGTGCCACATCCAGCCAAGAGACCCAGTACTTC
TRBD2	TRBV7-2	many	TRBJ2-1	CASSSPGLAINEQFF	TGTGCCAGCAGCTCCCCGGGACTAGCGATAAATGAGCAGTTCTTC
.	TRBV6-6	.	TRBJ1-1	CASRPGTMDTEAFF	TGTGCCAGCAGACCCGGGACAATGGACACTGAAGCTTTCTTT
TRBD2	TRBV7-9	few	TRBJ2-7	CASRLAGGSEQYF	TGTGCCAGCAGACTAGCGGGGGGGTCCGAGCAGTACTTC